Below, one TCR beta chain is given with its context. The data belong to a study of blood T cell repertoires in COVID-19. Study information: PBMCs, B-cell-depleted T cells, or T cells provided the cDNA or gDNA that made up the material.

TCRdb's copy holds only in-frame clones and misses some; the assay was immunoSEQ multiplex PCR. The sample yields approximately 150,000 clones, about 85% seen once. The germline gives CDR1 SGHKS, CDR2 YYEKEE (reference sequence). CDR3 size: 15 residues. Losses at the gene ends were 3 bases for V and 8 bases for J; bases not matched to a gene: 9. This chain joins TRBV5-5 and TRBJ2-1, with 9 bases aligning to TRBD1. Material for sequencing was peripheral blood. The TCR originated in a human donor with acute or convalescent COVID-19. The donor label of this sample is uncertain. CDR3 DNA: TGTGCCAGCAGCTCTACAGGGGGCTGGGTTGATGAGCAGTTCTTC. It specifies CASSSTGGWVDEQFF.